Described below is a single T cell receptor (beta chain) sequence and its context. Its cognate antigen has yet to be identified. No quality values exist for individual bases; no much larger clone is one base distant. This sample is part of a study of beta chain features in type 1 diabetes (dated by TCRdb to about 2018). The study in broad terms: Mean age, gender distribution, total cell number and subset yield did not differ between patients and healthy donors. Across all samples, 90 million to 130 million sorted cells were examined, and cell number per subset correlated strongly with RNA yield. Whereas all 30 or so donors provided naive and central memory subsets, regulatory and stem cell-like memory subsets were isolated from just 8 patients and roughly 8 healthy donors. In the study, recently diagnosed type 1 diabetes patients and matched healthy donors were compared on the TCRB repertoires of their sorted circulating CD4+ T cell subsets. General conclusions and limits of the study: The naive, central memory and regulatory TCRB repertoires appeared to resemble one another more closely among patients than among healthy donors. Because small numbers of individuals were included in the HLA sub-analyses, any influence of HLA type on TCRB rearrangement was left unresolved. Type 1 diabetes patients showed a moderate but significant shortening of TCRB CDR3 length in all four CD4+ subsets. Because cDNA rather than genomic DNA was sequenced, highly expressing activated cells could have been over-represented, although no difference in activation and CD3 levels was found between groups. PCR might favor shorter templates, but patient and control samples were amplified and corrected together, so any skew would affect both groups equally. At VDJ recombination sites, patients with type 1 diabetes made fewer insertions and deleted more nucleotides, a pattern implying thymic rearrangement abnormalities.

The CDR3, cysteine through phenylalanine, is 13 amino acids long. The CDR3 DNA has 39 bases and is translated from base 1. According to the germline V gene, CDR1 reads SGHRS and CDR2 reads YFSETQ. The junction shows trimming of 4 bases on V and 0 bases on J, plus 6 bases between the germline ends. All of the isolated RNA was reverse transcribed with the High Capacity cDNA Reverse Transcription Kit, so expressed TCRB transcripts were sequenced. Deep immunoSEQ sequencing was performed on naive, central memory and regulatory T cell samples, with an average of roughly 3.6 million total reads per sample. Sorted cells were lysed in RLT buffer and RNA was extracted with DNase-treated RNeasy Micro or Mini kits, depending on cell number. Each cell subset was processed separately to prevent cross-contamination, with patient and healthy donor samples processed together. The immunoSEQ multiplex PCR was used to amplify TCRB sequences from cDNA, generating 87-bp fragments that spanned the CDR3 region. Sequencing of the amplicons was performed on the Illumina HiSeq platform. The original pipeline was this. Synthetic template baselines were used to correct PCR bias computationally, reads within Hamming distance 2 were collapsed together, and singletons that could not be merged were discarded. Reads were aligned to IMGT to assign V, D and J genes, CDR3 length, and insertions or deletions at six rearrangement sites. Within each subset, clonotype counts were normalized to the number of sorted cells before true diversity and Gini coefficients were calculated with the tcR R package. Repertoire sharing was quantified using the overlap coefficient calculated on TCRB nucleotide sequences. As a proxy for the pre-selection repertoire, out-of-frame TCRB sequences from naive cells were analyzed. In its TCRdb copy, this immuneACCESS table keeps in-frame sequences only and misses some clones. Where compared with another copy, unresolved V genes explain less than half of these, and the others have no known cause. V, J and clone size were drawn from that table, and D and trimming were deduced from the DNA. The sample includes 450,000 or so clones, with roughly an eighth observed a single time. About 0.042% of the sample is held by the ten biggest clonotypes.

Each donor gave one peripheral blood draw, roughly 110 mL on average, collected into heparinised tubes. Using a panel that included CD45RO, CCR7, CD25, CD127, CD95 and CD27, naive, central memory, regulatory and stem cell-like memory CD4+ T cells were sorted on a BD FACSAria II. Purity was above 95% for every sorted population. PBMCs were isolated immediately by Lymphoprep density gradient centrifugation and stained directly without culture. To minimize batch effects, samples were stained and sorted in pairs, one healthy donor with one patient per experiment. The V and J segments used are TRBV5-1 and TRBJ2-3; no confident D gene assignment can be made. The sample taken for sequencing was naive CD4+ T cells from blood. The cell subset or site label, read with the paper, signifies: true naive CD4+ T cells. This receptor was taken from a young woman in good health. This receptor has the CDR3 CASSSTSTDTQYF. The DNA sequence follows: TGCGCCAGCAGCAGTACTAGCACAGATACGCAGTATTTT.